The 12 T cell receptor beta chains below were found in one sample sequenced in a study of cytomegalovirus exposure and HLA in healthy donors. PCR used 60 Vbeta primers and 13 Jbeta primers. This table comes from immunoSEQ multiplex PCR, and its TCRdb copy is limited to in-frame clones, with some not included. Of roughly 96,000 clones detected, about four fifths appear once; the ten largest clones hold 13% to 15%. Sequences were obtained from PBMCs. These receptors originate from a woman between 65 and 79 years old in good health and CMV-seropositive.

The chain couples TRBV5-1 to TRBJ2-5, with 11 bases matching TRBD2. Germline CDR1 is SGHRS and CDR2 is YFSETQ. The ends lost 0 bases at V and 7 bases at J; junction bases unmatched: 5. The CDR3 length is 15 residues. In nucleotides, the CDR3 is TGCGCCAGCAGCTTGGAGACTAGCGGGATACGGACCCAGTACTTC. It specifies CASSLETSGIRTQYF.

This clone has more than one count but fewer than ten. J is TRBJ2-2 and V is TRBV5-4, with TRBD2 as a possible D gene (6 bases). V was cut by 4 bases and J by 6 bases, with 16 bases left in between. The CDR3 consists of 15 residues. Per germline, CDR1 SGHNT and CDR2 YYREEE (reference sequence). CDR3 coding DNA: TGTGCCAGCAGCCCCGGGGGAAGGGTCGCCGGGGAGCTGTTTTTT. Its translation is CASSPGGRVAGELFF.

The chain is built from TRBV7-2 and TRBJ2-5; 12 nucleotides agree with TRBD2. V lost 3 bases, J lost 5 bases, and 7 bases stayed unmatched. Germline CDR1 and CDR2: SGHTA and FQGNSA. The CDR3 loop spans 16 amino acids. As DNA, the CDR3 is TGTGCCAGCAGCTTTTCTAGCGGGGGGGCCTTTGAGACCCAGTACTTC. Translation: CASSFSSGGAFETQYF.

The count of this clone is one. The CDR3 loop reads CASRKPGQGIQPQHF. CDR3 sequence (DNA): TGTGCCAGTAGGAAGCCGGGACAGGGGATCCAGCCCCAGCATTTT. This rearrangement joins TRBV19 to TRBJ1-5; TRBD1 aligns across 10 bases. Germline CDR1 is LNHDA and CDR2 is SQIVND (reference sequence). The CDR3 spans 15 residues. V was pared by 6 bases and J by 7 bases, with 9 bases of the junction left unmatched.

This chain links TRBV5-1 with TRBJ1-5, with 9 nucleotides matching TRBD1. Germline V lookup: CDR1 SGHRS, CDR2 YFSETQ. The CDR3 runs to 14 residues. V dropped 4 bases and J dropped 5; count of bases not matched to a gene: 4. The CDR3 DNA reads as TGCGCCAGCAGCCCAACAGGGGGCGATCAGCCCCAGCATTTT. Translation gives CASSPTGGDQPQHF.

This clone came up a few times. The chain joins TRBV6-1 to TRBJ1-2; 9 bases fit TRBD1. Germline V CDR1 and CDR2: MNHNS, SASEGT. The CDR3 extends over 15 amino acids. The ends lost 2 bases at V and 5 bases at J; junction bases unmatched: 6. CDR3 DNA sequence: TGTGCCAGCAGTGAATCAACAGGGGGCGGGTATGGCTACACCTTC. Translation gives CASSESTGGGYGYTF.

V is TRBV9 and J is TRBJ2-5, with TRBD2 as a possible D gene (5 bases). The CDR3 runs 14 residues. The V gene's germline CDR1 is SGDLS and CDR2 YYNGEE. V lost 0 bases and J lost 5, with 11 bases in between. Written as DNA, the CDR3 is TGTGCCAGCAGCGTAGGGTGGGGAGCCGAGACCCAGTACTTC. Residues: CASSVGWGAETQYF.

V is TRBV5-1 and J is TRBJ2-7; possibly TRBD2 for D (6 bases). Germline V lookup: CDR1 SGHRS, CDR2 YFSETQ. The CDR3 is 17 amino acids. The V end was cut by 4 bases, the J end by 3 bases, with 23 bases between. CDR3 sequence reads: CASSPGGKGRRGYEQYF. CDR3 in DNA: TGCGCCAGCAGCCCAGGAGGGAAGGGCCGGAGAGGCTACGAGCAGTACTTC.

This chain uses TRBV30 with TRBJ2-7, with 9 bases fitting TRBD1. J gave up 12 bases and V 0 bases, and 12 bases lay outside the gene matches. Germline V gives CDR1 GTSNPN, CDR2 SVGIG (reference sequence). The CDR3 covers 14 residues. The CDR3 bases are TGTGCCTGGAGTGTACGGGACAGGGTAATGAGCCTGTACTTC. It translates to CAWSVRDRVMSLYF.

The chain employs TRBV27 and TRBJ2-5, with 9 bases identical to TRBD1. The junction had 4 bases not matched to a gene; V was cut back by 3 bases and J by 5 bases. The CDR3 loop spans 14 amino acids. The germline V gene encodes CDR1 MNHEY and CDR2 SMNVEV (reference sequence). CDR3 sequence: CASSFWTGDETQYF. CDR3 nucleotide sequence: TGTGCCAGCAGTTTCTGGACAGGGGACGAGACCCAGTACTTC.

The chain links TRBV5-6 to TRBJ1-1, with TRBD1 identical over 8 bases. The CDR3 totals 14 residues. The germline V gene encodes CDR1 SGHDT and CDR2 YYEEEE. Germline trimming cut 2 bases from V and 1 base from J; bases unmatched to any gene: 1. CDR3 sequence: CASSFGQGNTEAFF. In nucleotides, the CDR3 is TGTGCCAGCAGCTTTGGACAGGGGAACACTGAAGCTTTCTTT. Full variable domain (rest looked up from reference TRBV5-6 and TRBJ1-1): DAGVTQSPTHLIKTRGQQVTLRCSPKSGHDTVSWYQQALGQGPQFIFQYYEEEERQRGNFPDRFSGHQFPNYSSELNVNALLLGDSALYLCASSFGQGNTEAFFGQGTRLTVV.

A single count supports this clone. This rearrangement joins TRBV5-1 to TRBJ2-1; tentatively, D is TRBD1 (6 bases). The germline gives CDR1 SGHRS, CDR2 YFSETQ. Trimming removed 0 bases at V and 7 bases at J, with 14 bases between. There are 15 residues in the CDR3. In nucleotides, the CDR3 is TGCGCCAGCAGCTTGGTGGCAGGGGCTAGGAATGAGCAGTTCTTC. Its protein product is CASSLVAGARNEQFF.